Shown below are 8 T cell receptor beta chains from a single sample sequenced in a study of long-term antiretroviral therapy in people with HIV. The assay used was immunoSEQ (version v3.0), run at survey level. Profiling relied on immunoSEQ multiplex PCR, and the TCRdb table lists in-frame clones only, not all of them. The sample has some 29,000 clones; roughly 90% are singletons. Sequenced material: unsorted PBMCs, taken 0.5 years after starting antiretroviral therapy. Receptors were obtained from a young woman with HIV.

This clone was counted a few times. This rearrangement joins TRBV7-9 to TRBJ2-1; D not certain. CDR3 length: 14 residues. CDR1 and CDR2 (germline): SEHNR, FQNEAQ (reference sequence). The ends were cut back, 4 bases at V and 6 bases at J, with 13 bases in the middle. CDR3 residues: CASSSAGSGNEQFF. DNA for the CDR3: TGTGCCAGCAGCTCCGCCGGGTCTGGCAATGAGCAGTTCTTC. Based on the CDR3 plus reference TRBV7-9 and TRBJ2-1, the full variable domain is DTGVSQNPRHKITKRGQNVTFRCDPISEHNRLYWYRQTLGQGPEFLTYFQNEAQLEKSRLLSDRFSAERPKGSFSTLEIQRTEQGDSAMYLCASSSAGSGNEQFFGPGTRLTVL.

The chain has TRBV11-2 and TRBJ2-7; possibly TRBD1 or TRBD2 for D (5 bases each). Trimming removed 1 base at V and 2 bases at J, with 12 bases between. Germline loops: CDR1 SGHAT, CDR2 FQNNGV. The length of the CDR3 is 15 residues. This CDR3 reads CASSLVRGRPYEQYF. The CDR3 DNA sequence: TGTGCCAGCAGCTTAGTGAGGGGCCGTCCCTACGAGCAGTACTTC.

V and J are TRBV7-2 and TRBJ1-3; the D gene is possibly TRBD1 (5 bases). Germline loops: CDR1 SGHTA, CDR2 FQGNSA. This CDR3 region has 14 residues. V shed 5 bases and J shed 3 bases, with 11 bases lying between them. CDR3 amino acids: CASSHPGGGNTIYF. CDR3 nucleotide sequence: TGTGCCAGCAGCCACCCGGGGGGTGGAAACACCATATATTTT.

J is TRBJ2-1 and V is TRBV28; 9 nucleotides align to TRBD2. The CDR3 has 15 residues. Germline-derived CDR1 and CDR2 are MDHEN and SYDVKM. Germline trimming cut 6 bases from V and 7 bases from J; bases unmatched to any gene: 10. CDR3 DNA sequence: TGTGCCAGCAGCCGGACTAGCGCCCGCCGGAATGAGCAGTTCTTC. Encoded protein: CASSRTSARRNEQFF.

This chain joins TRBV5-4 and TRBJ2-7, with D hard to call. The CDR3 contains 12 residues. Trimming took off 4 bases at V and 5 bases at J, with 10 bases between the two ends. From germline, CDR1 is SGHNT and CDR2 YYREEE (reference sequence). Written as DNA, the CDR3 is TGTGCCAGCAGCGCCGACCCCCACGAGCAGTACTTC. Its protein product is CASSADPHEQYF. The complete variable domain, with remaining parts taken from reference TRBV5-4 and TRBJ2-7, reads ETGVTQSPTHLIKTRGQQVTLRCSSQSGHNTVSWYQQALGQGPQFIFQYYREEENGRGNFPPRFSGLQFPNYSSELNVNALELDDSALYLCASSADPHEQYFGPGTRLTVT.

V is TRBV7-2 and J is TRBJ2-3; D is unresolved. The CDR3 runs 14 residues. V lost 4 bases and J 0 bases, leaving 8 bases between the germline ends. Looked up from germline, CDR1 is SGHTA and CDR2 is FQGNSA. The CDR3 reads CASSSTASTDTQYF. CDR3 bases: TGTGCCAGCAGCTCCACAGCTAGCACAGATACGCAGTATTTT.

CDR3 bases: TGTGCCAGCAGCCCCCTGGGCTCCTATAATTCACCCCTCCACTTT. The encoded protein is CASSPLGSYNSPLHF. The chain joins TRBV6-6 to TRBJ1-6; D unresolved. Germline CDR1 is MNHNY and CDR2 is SVGAGI (reference sequence). V lost 6 bases, J lost 0 bases, and 9 bases lay in between. This CDR3 is 15 amino acids long.

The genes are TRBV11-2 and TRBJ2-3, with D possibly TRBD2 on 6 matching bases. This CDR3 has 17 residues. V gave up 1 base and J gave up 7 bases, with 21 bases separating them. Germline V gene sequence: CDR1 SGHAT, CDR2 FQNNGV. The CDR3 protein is CASSLGGASEGPYTQYF. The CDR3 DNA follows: TGTGCCAGCAGCTTAGGCGGGGCTAGCGAGGGACCATATACGCAGTATTTT.